The entry below gives a single T cell receptor beta chain sequence along with its context. The data are from a study of blood T cell repertoires in COVID-19. Study-level information: Samples came from the United States, Italy and Spain, spanning acute and convalescent COVID-19. Sources were T cells, B-cell-depleted T cells, or PBMCs; the material itself was cDNA or gDNA.

Germline V gene lookup returns CDR1 SGHTA and CDR2 FQGNSA. CDR3 length: 15 amino acids. After removal of 3 bases from V and 7 bases from J, the junction contained 5 bases not matched to a gene. Cohort placement rested on clinical history that participants reported themselves. Authors' processing steps: Estimated nucleated cell counts came from reference gene primer amplification. The protocol was immunoSEQ multiplex PCR, while the TCRdb copy is restricted to in-frame clones and leaves out a portion. Clone size and V and J calls were adopted from that table, with D and trimming inferred from the DNA. The sample has about 220,000 clones; 88% are singletons.

Material for sequencing was PBMCs or T cells enriched from blood (not recorded which). The origin of this receptor is a woman between 40 and 55 years old with acute COVID-19. This rearrangement joins TRBV7-2 to TRBJ1-6; 8 bases map to TRBD1. CDR3 in amino acids: CASSFSPGGNSPLHF. Written as DNA, the CDR3 is TGTGCCAGCAGCTTTTCCCCAGGGGGCAATTCACCCCTCCACTTT.